This T cell receptor (beta chain) was captured by sequencing in a study of blood T cells in healthy people across ages. Study results and caveats: Across samples, TCR beta diversity tracked strongly with naive T cell percentage. The study found more naive CD4+ cells and higher diversity in long-lived than aged donors. Diversity of TCR beta per million T cells declined in a roughly linear way with age.

A J-beta primer mix and a sample-barcoded 5' primer were used in a second PCR of roughly 6 to 12 cycles. With 12 random nucleotides, a template-switch adaptor tagged each individual cDNA molecule. TCRdb used MiXCR to reprocess the 5' RACE reads, holding one entry per CDR3 protein. The table lists some 900,000 distinct CDR3 sequences, roughly 48% of them singletons. About this clonotype: Its antigen is unknown.

The ends were cut back, 1 base at V and 0 bases at J, with 16 bases in the middle. The germline V gene encodes CDR1 PRHDT and CDR2 FYEKMQ (reference sequence). This CDR3 region has 19 residues. The sequence came from a man younger than 40 in good health. V and J are TRBV13 and TRBJ1-6; D unresolved. The sequenced sample consisted of blood. DNA for the CDR3: TGTGCCAGCAGCTTAGCTCTGGGGATAGGGAGCTCCTATAATTCACCCCTCCACTTT. It is translated as CASSLALGIGSSYNSPLHF.